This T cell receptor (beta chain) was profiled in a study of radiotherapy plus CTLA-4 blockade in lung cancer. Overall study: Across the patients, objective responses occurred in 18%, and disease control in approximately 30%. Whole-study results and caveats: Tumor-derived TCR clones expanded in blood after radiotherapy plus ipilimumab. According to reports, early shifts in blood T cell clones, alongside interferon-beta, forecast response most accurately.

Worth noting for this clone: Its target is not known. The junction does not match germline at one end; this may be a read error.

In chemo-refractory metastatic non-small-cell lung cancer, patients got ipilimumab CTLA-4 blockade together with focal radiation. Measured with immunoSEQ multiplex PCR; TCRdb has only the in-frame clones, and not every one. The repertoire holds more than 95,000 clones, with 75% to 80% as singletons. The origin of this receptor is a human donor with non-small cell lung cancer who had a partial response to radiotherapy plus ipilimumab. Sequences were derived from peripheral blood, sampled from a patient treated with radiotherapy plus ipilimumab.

The CDR3 sequence is CAGSGSIQGKTFYEQYF. The CDR3 DNA follows: TGTGCCGGCAGTGGGTCAATACAGGGAAAGACCTTCTACGAGCAGTACTTC. The V gene is TRBV28, the J gene TRBJ2-7; D possibly corresponds to TRBD1 (6 bases). Germline assignment: CDR1 MDHEN and CDR2 SYDVKM. The CDR3 covers 17 residues.